The 24 T cell receptor beta chains given below trace back to one sample, sequenced in a study of T cells in Graves' hyperthyroidism and ophthalmopathy. Amplified TCR beta CDR3 regions came from RNA transcripts. The HTBI primer set drove a first-round RT-PCR of the TCR CDR3. TCRdb used MiXCR to reprocess the multiplex PCR reads, holding one entry per CDR3 protein. The sample carries about 660,000 distinct CDR3 sequences, 40% to 55% recorded once. Sequencing was done on a sample of peripheral blood or thyroid tissue (not recorded which). The receptors derive from an adult man with Graves' disease, either hyperthyroidism or ophthalmopathy (not recorded which).

This clonotype was seen a handful of times. The rearrangement links TRBV7-9 to TRBJ1-2; D is undetermined. Germline V gene sequence: CDR1 SEHNR, CDR2 FQNEAQ (reference sequence). V dropped 4 bases and J dropped 9 bases, with 12 bases sitting between them. The CDR3 totals 12 residues. The CDR3 protein is CASSSNRGRYTF. DNA of the CDR3: TGTGCCAGCAGCTCTAACAGAGGCCGCTACACCTTC.

The V gene is TRBV7-9, the J gene TRBJ2-7; TRBD2 agrees at 7 bases. Germline values: CDR1 SEHNR, CDR2 FQNEAQ (reference sequence). This CDR3 contains 14 residues. Unmatched junction bases numbered 11, after V lost 5 bases and J lost 7 bases. As DNA, the CDR3 is TGTGCCAGCAGCCCAGCGGGATCCCACAATGAGCAGTACTTC. Its protein product is CASSPAGSHNEQYF. Together with reference TRBV7-9 and TRBJ2-7, the CDR3 gives the full variable domain: DTGVSQNPRHKITKRGQNVTFRCDPISEHNRLYWYRQTLGQGPEFLTYFQNEAQLEKSRLLSDRFSAERPKGSFSTLEIQRTEQGDSAMYLCASSPAGSHNEQYFGPGTRLTVT.

This clonotype has a handful of counts. The chain recombines TRBV7-6 with TRBJ2-2; TRBD1 matches at 9 bases. The CDR3 sequence is 17 residues long. The germline gives CDR1 SGHVS, CDR2 FNYEAQ. V dropped 5 bases and J dropped 4; count of bases not matched to a gene: 11. CDR3 loop: CASSPGTGRVPTGELFF. DNA of the CDR3: TGTGCCAGCAGCCCCGGGACAGGGAGAGTACCCACCGGGGAGCTGTTTTTT.

About this clonotype: Given the absence of the conserved phenylalanine or tryptophan at the CDR3 end, a read error is likely. The DNA is left out, because the CDR3 cannot be placed on it with certainty; the CDR3 is given as TCRdb lists it. This chain joins TRBV2 and TRBJ1-6. The CDR3 has 9 amino acids, counting both end residues. Germline-derived CDR1 and CDR2 are SNHLY and FYNNEI. CDR3 sequence reads: CASSETINY.

The rearrangement joins TRBV24-1 to TRBJ2-2; TRBD1 might be the D (6 bases). Trimming shortened V by 11 bases and J by 3 bases, and 15 bases separated the two germline ends. Germline V lookup: CDR1 KGHDR, CDR2 SFDVKD. CDR3 length: 14 amino acids. The CDR3 nucleotides are TGTGCCAGCAGATACGGGACACACACCGGGGAGCTGTTTTTT. This sequence encodes CASRYGTHTGELFF.

V and J are TRBV20-1 and TRBJ1-2; TRBD1 matches 10 bases. This CDR3 has 12 amino acids. Looked up from germline, CDR1 is DFQATT and CDR2 is SNEGSKA (reference sequence). V was clipped by 4 bases and J by 7 bases; unmatched bases: 3. The CDR3, as DNA: TGCAGTGCTAAGACAGGGGGCGGTGGCTACACCTTC. Residues: CSAKTGGGGYTF.

The gene calls are TRBV6-6 and TRBJ1-1; 7 bases fit TRBD1. Trimming cost V 2 bases and J 5 bases; bases outside gene matches: 5. This CDR3 is built from 14 residues. Germline V gene lookup returns CDR1 MNHNY and CDR2 SVGAGI (reference sequence). This CDR3 is CASSYPQGGTEAFF. CDR3 DNA sequence: TGTGCCAGCAGTTACCCGCAGGGGGGGACTGAAGCTTTCTTT.

This clonotype was seen many times. Here the CDR3 DNA reads TGTGCCAGCAGTTACTCAATCTACGAGCAGTACTTC. Amino acids: CASSYSIYEQYF. The genes are TRBV6-5 and TRBJ2-7; D is unresolved. CDR1 is MNHEY, CDR2 SVGAGI, per germline. CDR3 size: 12 residues. The V end lost 0 bases, the J end lost 3 bases, and 3 bases lay between the germline ends.

The rearrangement links TRBV29-1 to TRBJ2-3; the match to TRBD2 covers 7 bases. Germline CDR1 SQVTM, CDR2 ANQGSEA. CDR3 length equals 15 residues. The J segment lost 8 bases and the V segment lost 4 bases, leaving 15 bases of the junction unmatched. The chain's CDR3 is CSVALASGSHATQYF. The CDR3 DNA sequence: TGCAGCGTTGCGTTGGCTAGCGGTTCACACGCTACGCAGTATTTT.

The chain's CDR3 is CSATDRGYEQYF. CDR3 coding DNA: TGCAGTGCGACCGACAGGGGATACGAGCAGTACTTC. The V and J genes are TRBV20-1 and TRBJ2-7; 8 bases are a match to TRBD1. This CDR3 has 12 amino acids. Germline CDR1 reads DFQATT; CDR2 reads SNEGSKA (reference sequence). J lost 4 bases, V lost 6 bases, and 5 bases had no gene match.

A few counts support this clonotype. The CDR3 nucleotides read TGTGCCAGCAGTTATTGGGGTGCCGGGGAGCTGTTTTTT. This gives the protein CASSYWGAGELFF. This chain connects TRBV6-5 to TRBJ2-2; D gene unclear. There are 13 residues in the CDR3. Between the trimmed V and J ends, which lost 3 bases and 6 bases, there was a span of 8 bases. Germline loops: CDR1 MNHEY, CDR2 SVGAGI.

This clonotype was detected many times. The rearrangement joins TRBV10-3 to TRBJ2-2; TRBD2 matches 9 bases. The CDR3 has 14 residues. CDR1 is ENHRY, CDR2 SYGVKD, per germline. Trimming took 9 bases from V and 6 from J; bases not matched to a gene: 8. The CDR3 loop reads CAMTSGRSAGELFF. CDR3 sequence (DNA): TGTGCCATGACGAGCGGGAGGAGCGCCGGGGAGCTGTTTTTT.

This rearrangement joins TRBV12-3 or TRBV12-4 to TRBJ2-5; TRBD1 aligns across 7 bases. Losses at the gene ends were 5 bases for V and 4 bases for J; bases not matched to a gene: 4. CDR3 size: 13 residues. The CDR3 coding sequence is TGTGCCAGCAGTCGACCAGGGGGAGAGACCCAGTACTTC. Protein: CASSRPGGETQYF.

This chain uses TRBV7-2 with TRBJ2-3; D is perhaps TRBD1 or TRBD2 (5 bases each). The CDR3 runs to 14 residues. Trimming left V 5 bases short and J 4 bases short, with 13 bases between. Germline V gives CDR1 SGHTA, CDR2 FQGNSA. CDR3 region: CASSAGDRPDTQYF. CDR3 DNA sequence: TGTGCCAGCAGCGCCGGGGACCGCCCAGATACGCAGTATTTT.

The rearrangement links TRBV19 to TRBJ1-2, with D possibly TRBD1 on 5 matching bases. Germline CDR1 LNHDA, CDR2 SQIVND (reference sequence). V was clipped by 1 base and J by 7 bases, with 10 bases between them. This CDR3 region has 13 residues. The CDR3 bases are TGTGCCAGTAGTATAGGAATGACAGCTGGCTACACCTTC. It encodes CASSIGMTAGYTF.

This clonotype was observed a few times. The chain employs TRBV7-3 and TRBJ1-5, with 9 bases aligning to TRBD1. The CDR3 extends over 15 amino acids. Germline loops: CDR1 SGHTA, CDR2 FQGTGA. V shed 5 bases, J shed 5 bases, and the junction held 7 bases outside the gene matches. CDR3 coding DNA: TGTGCCAGCAGCCACTACAGGGGGCCGGATCAGCCCCAGCATTTT. This encodes CASSHYRGPDQPQHF.

In the case of this clonotype: This may be a read error: a much more frequent sequence differs by one nucleotide. The chain combines TRBV10-3 with TRBJ1-2; D not resolved. Trimming took 4 bases from V and 5 from J, leaving 11 bases between them. CDR1 and CDR2 from the germline V gene are ENHRY and SYGVKD. The CDR3 is 13 residues long. For the CDR3, the DNA is TGTGCCATCAGTGGGAATTTTAAGTATGGCTACACCTTC. It specifies CAISGNFKYGYTF.

In its sample, this clonotype was seen many times. The chain links TRBV9 to TRBJ1-6; 7 nucleotides line up with TRBD1. Germline V lookup: CDR1 SGDLS, CDR2 YYNGEE. This CDR3 spans 14 amino acids. Trimming removed 3 bases from V and 10 bases from J; junction bases left unmatched: 7. CDR3 nucleotides: TGTGCCAGCAGCGCTTCCACAGGGGACTCACCCCTCCACTTT. It codes for CASSASTGDSPLHF.

This clonotype was recorded a few times. The chain is built from TRBV25-1 and TRBJ1-2; D remains ambiguous. CDR1 and CDR2 (germline): MGHDK, SYGVNS. The CDR3 contains 11 residues. Trimming removed 9 bases from V and 0 bases from J, with 5 bases in between. In DNA form, the CDR3 reads TGTGCCAGACCGTCTAACTATGGCTACACCTTC. Protein product: CARPSNYGYTF.

The chain has TRBV15 and TRBJ2-5; the match to TRBD2 covers 10 bases. The CDR3 has 15 residues. Germline-derived CDR1 and CDR2 are LNHNV and YYDKDF (reference sequence). CDR3 loop: CARDRIAGGQETQYF. DNA for the CDR3: TGTGCTAGAGATAGGATAGCGGGGGGTCAAGAGACCCAGTACTTC.

The chain joins TRBV6-5 to TRBJ1-5, with TRBD1 identical over 8 bases. CDR1 and CDR2 (germline): MNHEY, SVGAGI. This CDR3 is built from 17 residues. V dropped 4 bases and J dropped 7; count of bases not matched to a gene: 15. The CDR3, as DNA: TGTGCCAGCAGTTCGGCGGGCGGGACAGGTCGGGAACAGCCCCAGCATTTT. This encodes CASSSAGGTGREQPQHF.

This clonotype showed up many times. The V gene is TRBV2, the J gene TRBJ2-7; D might be TRBD1 (6 bases). This CDR3 spans 15 amino acids. Per the germline V gene, CDR1 is SNHLY and CDR2 is FYNNEI. Trimming left V 2 bases short and J 2 bases short, with 13 bases between. CDR3 nucleotide sequence: TGTGCCAGCAGTGAAAGCGGCCAGGGGACCTACGAGCAGTACTTC. Translated, it gives CASSESGQGTYEQYF.

This clonotype was seen at least ten times. The gene calls are TRBV9 and TRBJ2-5, with TRBD2 matching 9 bases. Germline V gene sequence: CDR1 SGDLS, CDR2 YYNGEE. The CDR3 extends over 16 amino acids. The ends lost 0 bases at V and 5 bases at J; junction bases unmatched: 8. The CDR3 DNA is TGTGCCAGCAGCGTAGTACCGCGGGGGGGCCACGAGACCCAGTACTTC. Protein: CASSVVPRGGHETQYF.

In this sample, this clonotype turned up a few times. This chain links TRBV7-2 with TRBJ1-1; TRBD1 matches 11 bases. V was clipped by 5 bases and J by 5 bases; unmatched bases: 7. This CDR3 is 15 amino acids long. Germline CDR1 and CDR2: SGHTA and FQGNSA. DNA of the CDR3: TGTGCCAGCAGCACCGGGACAGGGGGAACAACTGAAGCTTTCTTT. It yields the protein CASSTGTGGTTEAFF. The full variable domain, completed using reference TRBV7-2 and TRBJ1-1, is GAGVSQSPSNKVTEKGKDVELRCDPISGHTALYWYRQSLGQGLEFLIYFQGNSAPDKSGLPSDRFSAERTGGSVSTLTIQRTQQEDSAVYLCASSTGTGGTTEAFFGQGTRLTVV.